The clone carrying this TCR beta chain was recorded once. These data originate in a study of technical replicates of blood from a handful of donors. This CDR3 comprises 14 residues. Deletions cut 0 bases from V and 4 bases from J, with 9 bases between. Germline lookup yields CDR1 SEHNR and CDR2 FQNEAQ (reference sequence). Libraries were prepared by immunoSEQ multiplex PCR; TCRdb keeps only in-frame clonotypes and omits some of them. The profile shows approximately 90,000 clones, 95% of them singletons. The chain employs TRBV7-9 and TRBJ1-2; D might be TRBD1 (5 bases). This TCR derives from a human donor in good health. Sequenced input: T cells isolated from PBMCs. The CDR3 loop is CASSLATVPYGYTF. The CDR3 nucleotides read TGTGCCAGCAGCTTAGCGACAGTTCCCTATGGCTACACCTTC.